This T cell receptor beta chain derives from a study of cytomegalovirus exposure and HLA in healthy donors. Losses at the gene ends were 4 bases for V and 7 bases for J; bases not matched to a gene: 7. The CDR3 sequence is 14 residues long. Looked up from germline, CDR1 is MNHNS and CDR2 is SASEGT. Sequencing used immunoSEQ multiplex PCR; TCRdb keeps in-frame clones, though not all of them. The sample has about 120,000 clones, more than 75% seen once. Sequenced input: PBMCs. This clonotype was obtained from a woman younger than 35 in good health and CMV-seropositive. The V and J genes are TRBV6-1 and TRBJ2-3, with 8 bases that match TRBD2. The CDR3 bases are TGTGCCAGCAGTGGGGCGGGGGGATTGAATACGCAGTATTTT. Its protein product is CASSGAGGLNTQYF.